A selection of T cell receptor beta chains follows, all from one sample in a study of T cell changes during pregnancy in multiple sclerosis. Assay used: immunoSEQ multiplex PCR; TCRdb lists only in-frame clones, some missing. The data contain 30,000 to 35,000 clones, roughly 91% of them seen just once; the ten biggest clones take up roughly 7.4%. The sample in question was CD8+ T cells from peripheral blood mononuclear cells, obtained before pregnancy. Receptors were obtained from a female donor with multiple sclerosis, enrolled in a pregnancy study. The CDR3 runs from the conserved cysteine through the conserved F or W. The D gene is left open where the match is weak.

j_gene: TRBJ2-1; v_gene: TRBV6-5; d_gene: NA; CDR3aa: CASSYSQGGLVEQFF
j_gene: TRBJ1-2; v_gene: TRBV28; d_gene: TRBD1; CDR3aa: CASSLSLSGQGFLSSGYTF
j_gene: TRBJ1-6; v_gene: TRBV7-2; d_gene: NA; CDR3aa: CASRKGPWDSPLHF
j_gene: TRBJ2-1; v_gene: TRBV6-4; d_gene: TRBD2; CDR3aa: CASSEAGGHNEQFF
j_gene: TRBJ2-7; v_gene: TRBV4-3; d_gene: NA; CDR3aa: CASSRDERSEQYF
j_gene: TRBJ1-2; v_gene: TRBV13; d_gene: NA; CDR3aa: CASSPQGNGVVYGYTF
j_gene: TRBJ2-7; v_gene: TRBV27; d_gene: TRBD1; CDR3aa: CASSFGQGKFHEQYF
j_gene: TRBJ2-7; v_gene: TRBV19; d_gene: NA; CDR3aa: CATEIGYEQYF
j_gene: TRBJ1-6; v_gene: TRBV27; d_gene: TRBD1; CDR3aa: CASSLRGQGNSPLHF
j_gene: TRBJ2-1; v_gene: TRBV19; d_gene: TRBD2; CDR3aa: CASSMAPTSVTYNEQFF
j_gene: TRBJ1-3; v_gene: TRBV5-5; d_gene: NA; CDR3aa: CASSLAGTGHTIYF
j_gene: TRBJ2-7; v_gene: TRBV7-9; d_gene: TRBD2; CDR3aa: CASSSGNPYEQYF
j_gene: TRBJ2-7; v_gene: TRBV7-8; d_gene: NA; CDR3aa: CASSPVGGYSYEQYF
j_gene: TRBJ1-4; v_gene: TRBV7-9; d_gene: TRBD1; CDR3aa: CASSWNRGEMRKLFF
j_gene: TRBJ2-1; v_gene: TRBV11-2; d_gene: NA; CDR3aa: CASSLSGGLLGSYNEQFF
j_gene: TRBJ2-3; v_gene: TRBV7-9; d_gene: NA; CDR3aa: CASSSWGGRTDTQYF
j_gene: TRBJ1-2; v_gene: TRBV13; d_gene: TRBD1; CDR3aa: CASSLGTGPNGYTF
j_gene: TRBJ2-1; v_gene: TRBV7-7; d_gene: TRBD2; CDR3aa: CASSPQGTSGGGEQFF
j_gene: TRBJ1-6; v_gene: TRBV27; d_gene: NA; CDR3aa: CASSPWGLQRRWSPLHF
j_gene: TRBJ1-5; v_gene: TRBV4-3; d_gene: NA; CDR3aa: CASSQTPYYRTGQPQHF
j_gene: TRBJ2-3; v_gene: TRBV30; d_gene: NA; CDR3aa: CAWSDENTDTQYF
j_gene: TRBJ2-1; v_gene: TRBV5-4; d_gene: TRBD2; CDR3aa: CASSGGENEQFF
j_gene: TRBJ1-6; v_gene: TRBV19; d_gene: NA; CDR3aa: CASSISGYRNSPLHF
j_gene: TRBJ1-5; v_gene: TRBV19; d_gene: NA; CDR3aa: CASSGEYSNQPQHF
j_gene: TRBJ2-3; v_gene: TRBV4-1; d_gene: NA; CDR3aa: CASSPRTTTDTQYF
j_gene: TRBJ1-4; v_gene: TRBV30; d_gene: TRBD1; CDR3aa: CAWSWTGGNEKLFF
j_gene: TRBJ2-5; v_gene: TRBV5-1; d_gene: TRBD2; CDR3aa: CASRNGLGETQYF